The entry that follows covers one TCR beta chain sequence. This clonotype came up a few times. Its antigen is currently not known. It has no much larger one-base neighbor in the sample; base qualities were not kept. These data belong to a study of T cells in Graves' hyperthyroidism and ophthalmopathy (dated by TCRdb to about 2019). Looking at the study overall: Peripheral blood was sampled at the time of initial diagnosis, prior to any treatment. To identify distinguishing TCR V-J signatures, a discovery cohort of around 100 patients was used, comprising 43 with Graves' ophthalmopathy and some 60 with stable Graves' hyperthyroidism. Prospective prediction of ophthalmopathy was tested in an independent validation cohort of approximately 19 hyperthyroidism patients and some 17 patients who later progressed to ophthalmopathy. For training and testing, the 100 or so patients in the discovery cohort were randomly divided in a 7:3 ratio. Thyroid tissue and blood T-cell repertoires from six Graves' hyperthyroidism patients were also compared in the study. After blood sampling, hyperthyroidism patients were treated with methimazole at a starting dose of 30 mg daily, and ophthalmopathy patients were treated with high-dose intravenous methylprednisolone. The paper describes TCR Vbeta CDR3 sequencing of 140 or so peripheral blood samples, made up of 43 ophthalmopathy patients, around 73 hyperthyroidism patients and some 17 progressor patients.

Amplification of TCR beta CDR3 regions was carried out from RNA transcripts. The first round of RT-PCR for the TCR CDR3 was performed with the HTBI primer set and the Qiagen OneStep RT-PCR kit. The libraries were constructed in a second round of multiplex PCR and then size-selected and purified. Libraries were sequenced paired-end with 100 bp reads on an Illumina HiSeq2000. The original methods were these. SOAPnuke was used to process the raw data, with reads discarded if the reads contained adapters or uncalled bases, had a mean Phred below 15, or lacked an exact constant-primer or identifier match. High-quality paired reads were merged using COPE v1.2.5, and each unique nucleotide sequence was defined as a clonotype. MiTCR v1.1 was used to align the clonotypes against IMGT TRBV, TRBD and TRBJ reference segments. The analysis was restricted to V-J combinations with a frequency above 0.0001, which together covered roughly 99% of the repertoires. The TCS score was defined as the ratio of F50 (clonal expansion) to E x V (chaos), calculated using BLOSUM62-based TCRdist between CDR3 peptides within each V-J. Welch's t-statistics and random forest reduced 450 to 600 V-J features to about 12, which were used in a naive Bayes classifier (R e1071). TCRdb ran its own pipeline on the public reads, namely fastp trimming at Q25 and MiXCR clone calling, and kept in-frame beta chains. Rows merge per CDR3 protein into single entries with the most common DNA and genes. In this record, the V and J calls reflect TCRdb's handling and not the investigators' own analysis. Recorded for this sample are 400,000 to 600,000 distinct CDR3 sequences; about a fifth of them occurred a single time. The top ten constitute roughly 29% of the sample.

The CDR3, cysteine through phenylalanine, is 13 amino acids long. The kept DNA is CDR3 alone, 39 bases in frame from the first base. Between the V and J ends, shortened by 7 bases and 4 bases respectively, the junction contains 10 bases. A patient counted as having stable Graves' hyperthyroidism if no progression to ophthalmopathy occurred over 18 months of follow-up. The hyperthyroidism patients were between 18 and 65 years old and newly diagnosed, with a disease duration of less than 2 months. Any patient with an uncontrolled infection, another autoimmune disease, pregnancy or lactation was excluded. Diagnoses were established on the basis of clinical symptoms, serum thyroxine and TRAb, thyroid ultrasound, and orbital computed tomography. PBMCs were separated from roughly 10 ml of fresh peripheral blood using Ficoll-Paque density gradient centrifugation. Total RNA was extracted with Trizol reagent, and quality was checked on an Agilent 2100 Bioanalyzer.

The full study reports these points: A model built on a 13 V-J signature distinguished ophthalmopathy from stable hyperthyroidism, reaching roughly 88% sensitivity and under 84% specificity in cross-validation and 80%/75% in testing. Blood samples also contained most of the expanded thyroid clonotypes (frequency above 0.001), which suggests that blood repertoires may reflect thyroid immune responses. Sample size was not statistically predetermined, and investigators were not blinded to group allocation. During validation, the model predicted progression to ophthalmopathy a median of approximately 7 months ahead of onset, with around 65% sensitivity and 72.22% specificity.

The sequenced sample consisted of blood. The V and J segments used are TRBV12-3 or TRBV12-4 and TRBJ2-2; there is no confident call for the D gene. The origin of this receptor is a man between 18 and 35 years old with Graves' hyperthyroidism. The CDR3 has the sequence CASKFSPTGELFF. The DNA is TGTGCCAGCAAATTTTCCCCCACCGGGGAGCTGTTTTTT.